A single sample gave rise to the 32 T cell receptor beta chains below, sequenced in a study of regulatory T cells in long-lasting Graves disease. Time point reported: newly diagnosed GD, antithyroid drugs for less than 3 months. Researchers made the TCR library from RNA that was extracted from PBMCs. The TCR beta library used iRepertoire HTBI primers with Arm-PCR amplification of CDR3. Each CDR3 protein gets one entry after TCRdb re-called the multiplex PCR reads with MiXCR. The table shows roughly 420,000 distinct CDR3 sequences, with 14% occurring only once. These data are also associated with another study on T cells in Graves' hyperthyroidism and ophthalmopathy.

The sample was peripheral blood mononuclear cells (PBMCs), taken at new diagnosis, from a patient treated with antithyroid drugs. The source of these receptors is a woman between 45 and 60 years old with Graves disease.

There are many counts of this clonotype. This chain links TRBV6-2 or TRBV6-3 with TRBJ2-1, with 10 bases matching TRBD2. The germline V gene has CDR1 MNHEY and CDR2 SVGEGT. The CDR3 has 16 amino acids. The V segment lost 7 bases and the J segment 2 bases; nucleotides outside the gene matches: 8. As DNA, the CDR3 is TGTGCCAGCATCTCCCTAGCGGGAGTTCCCTACAATGAGCAGTTCTTC. Translation gives CASISLAGVPYNEQFF.

J is TRBJ1-2 and V is TRBV28; D is unclear. The CDR3 totals 12 residues. The V and J ends lost 3 bases and 4 bases respectively, with 6 bases between them. CDR1 MDHEN and CDR2 SYDVKM come from the germline V gene. The CDR3 DNA reads as TGTGCCAGCAGTTTCAGCTCCTATGGCTACACCTTC. It is translated as CASSFSSYGYTF.

This clonotype was seen only a few times. The chain is built from TRBV7-3 and TRBJ2-1; TRBD2 matches 7 bases. J was trimmed by 8 bases and V by 3 bases; bases with no gene match: 10. The CDR3 is made up of 15 amino acids. The germline V gene has CDR1 SGHTA and CDR2 FQGTGA. The CDR3 DNA reads as TGTGCCAGCAGCTTTTCGGCGGGAGCTTCCGATGAGCAGTTCTTC. Its protein product is CASSFSAGASDEQFF.

V gene TRBV6-1 combines with J gene TRBJ2-7; D perhaps matches TRBD1 (5 bases). The V end was cut by 6 bases, the J end by 1 base, with 13 bases between. CDR3 size: 14 residues. Germline V lookup: CDR1 MNHNS, CDR2 SASEGT. The DNA for the CDR3 is TGTGCCAGCAGCTTAACAGGATTTTCCTACGAGCAGTACTTC. It specifies CASSLTGFSYEQYF.

This sequence joins TRBV5-1 and TRBJ2-3; 10 nucleotides line up with TRBD2. V was clipped by 2 bases and J by 6 bases; unmatched bases: 6. The V gene's germline CDR1 is SGHRS and CDR2 YFSETQ. This CDR3 is built from 15 residues. The CDR3: CASSFGAGGRDTQYF. The CDR3 DNA reads as TGCGCCAGCAGCTTTGGAGCGGGAGGGCGCGATACGCAGTATTTT.

This clonotype came up many times. One junction end disagrees with the germline gene, perhaps due to a read error. V gene TRBV28 combines with J gene TRBJ2-7; 7 nucleotides agree with TRBD2. Germline V gives CDR1 MDHEN, CDR2 SYDVKM. This CDR3 region has 14 residues. This chain's CDR3 is CASSLPLAAAVRNF. The DNA for the CDR3 is TGTGCCAGCAGTTTACCGCTAGCGGCAGCCGTGAGGAACTTC.

Details on this clonotype: A much larger clone differs by one base, so this may be a read error. This chain links TRBV6-1 with TRBJ2-7; a weak D match, TRBD2 (6 bases). This CDR3 spans 17 amino acids. Germline CDR1 and CDR2: MNHNS and SASEGT. Trimming removed 5 bases at V and 4 bases at J, with 24 bases between. CDR3 amino acids: CASSPNRDAGRGYEQYF. CDR3 sequence (DNA): TGTGCCAGCAGTCCCAACCGGGACGCAGGGCGGGGTTACGAGCAGTACTTC.

This clonotype was found many times. This chain connects TRBV7-2 to TRBJ2-1, with 7 bases identical to TRBD2. The junction had 5 bases not matched to a gene; V was cut back by 1 base and J by 2 bases. In germline, CDR1 is SGHTA, CDR2 FQGNSA. This CDR3 is built from 16 residues. The CDR3 spells CASSLGAGVPYNEQFF. CDR3 bases: TGTGCCAGCAGCTTAGGGGCGGGAGTTCCCTACAATGAGCAGTTCTTC. Full variable domain (outside the CDR3, taken from reference TRBV7-2 and TRBJ2-1): GAGVSQSPSNKVTEKGKDVELRCDPISGHTALYWYRQSLGQGLEFLIYFQGNSAPDKSGLPSDRFSAERTGGSVSTLTIQRTQQEDSAVYLCASSLGAGVPYNEQFFGPGTRLTVL.

This clonotype has ten or more counts. This chain connects TRBV3-1 to TRBJ1-5; a weak D match, TRBD1 (6 bases). Germline CDR1 and CDR2: LGHDT and YNNKEL (reference sequence). There are 12 residues in the CDR3. Trimming removed 3 bases at V and 10 bases at J, with 10 bases between. The CDR3 here is CASSQGALPQHF. The DNA for the CDR3 is TGTGCCAGCAGCCAGGGGGCATTACCCCAGCATTTT.

This chain links TRBV4-1 with TRBJ1-2; 9 nucleotides align to TRBD1. Germline lookup yields CDR1 MGHRA and CDR2 YSYEKL. The length of the CDR3 is 16 residues. V lost 1 base to trimming and J lost 8 bases; unmatched junction nucleotides: 11. The CDR3 protein is CASSQAGQGAPLGYTF. DNA of the CDR3: TGCGCCAGCAGCCAAGCGGGACAGGGCGCCCCTTTAGGCTACACCTTC.

The gene calls are TRBV30 and TRBJ2-3; 10 bases match TRBD1. The CDR3 contains 15 residues. J gave up 3 bases and V 4 bases, and 7 bases lay outside the gene matches. Germline V lookup: CDR1 GTSNPN, CDR2 SVGIG (reference sequence). CDR3 sequence reads: CAWTRDRGRTDTQYF. Written as DNA, the CDR3 is TGTGCCTGGACCCGGGACAGGGGTCGGACAGATACGCAGTATTTT.

This clonotype was seen repeatedly, ten times or more. The chain carries TRBV5-1 and TRBJ2-3, with D maybe TRBD2 (6 bases). The CDR3 extends over 21 amino acids. Germline CDR1 and CDR2: SGHRS and YFSETQ. V was clipped by 0 bases and J by 6 bases, with 32 bases between them. The CDR3 region is CASSLGWGVVGFTSVPDTQYF. Written as DNA, the CDR3 is TGCGCCAGCAGCTTGGGATGGGGGGTGGTCGGCTTCACATCCGTGCCGGATACGCAGTATTTT.

The V call is TRBV29-1, the J call TRBJ2-1; no firm D call. Between the trimmed V and J ends, which lost 2 bases and 8 bases, there was a span of 13 bases. This CDR3 has 13 residues. Germline V gene data show CDR1 as SQVTM and CDR2 as ANQGSEA. The CDR3 DNA reads as TGCAGCGTTGAAATGGGGTTAAGGGATGAGCAGTTCTTC. Residues: CSVEMGLRDEQFF.

The chain employs TRBV10-3 and TRBJ2-2; D is uncertain. The CDR3 loop spans 14 amino acids. Germline V gene sequence: CDR1 ENHRY, CDR2 SYGVKD. The ends were cut back, 2 bases at V and 7 bases at J, with 11 bases in the middle. The CDR3 reads CAISEAQMGGELFF. CDR3 sequence (DNA): TGTGCCATCAGTGAGGCTCAAATGGGCGGGGAGCTGTTTTTT.

There are many counts of this clonotype. The DNA for the CDR3 is TGTGCCAGCAGTCTCGGACAGGAGGGGGGCTACACCTTC. Its protein is CASSLGQEGGYTF. J is TRBJ1-2 and V is TRBV28, with 7 bases lining up with TRBD1. V lost 5 bases, J lost 8 bases, and 8 bases stayed unmatched. Germline V lookup: CDR1 MDHEN, CDR2 SYDVKM. The CDR3 is 13 residues long.

This chain links TRBV19 with TRBJ2-4, with TRBD2 matching 8 bases. The CDR3 runs 13 residues. Germline V gene lookup returns CDR1 LNHDA and CDR2 SQIVND (reference sequence). V gave up 7 bases and J gave up 11 bases; unmatched junction bases: 10. The CDR3 here is CASNLAGSFVQYF. DNA of the CDR3: TGTGCCAGTAACTTAGCGGGATCGTTTGTTCAGTACTTC.

A word on this clonotype: Relative to the germline gene, one junction end is altered; a read error may explain this. For the CDR3, the DNA is TGTGCCAGCAGCGTAGGGGGCGTAAACTACGGCTACACCTTC. It is translated as CASSVGGVNYGYTF. V usage is TRBV9 and J usage is TRBJ1-2; D possibly corresponds to TRBD1 (5 bases). The CDR3 contains 14 residues. Germline assignment: CDR1 SGDLS and CDR2 YYNGEE.

There are many counts of this clonotype. The chain recombines TRBV20-1 with TRBJ2-1; weak D call: TRBD2 (5 bases). V was cut by 6 bases and J by 8 bases, with 11 bases left in between. The CDR3 totals 11 residues. The germline gives CDR1 DFQATT, CDR2 SNEGSKA (reference sequence). The CDR3 reads CSALAPHEQFF. CDR3 DNA: TGCAGTGCCCTAGCCCCCCATGAGCAGTTCTTC.

This clonotype was counted ten times or more. This chain connects TRBV12-3 or TRBV12-4 to TRBJ1-3, with TRBD1 matching over 9 bases. The CDR3 totals 15 residues. J lost 3 bases, V lost 6 bases, and 6 bases had no gene match. The CDR3 sequence: CASRTGTGFGNTIYF. DNA of the CDR3: TGTGCCAGCAGGACCGGGACAGGGTTTGGAAACACCATATATTTT.

The chain uses TRBV12-3 or TRBV12-4 and TRBJ2-7; TRBD1 matches 10 bases. This CDR3 has 15 residues. Trimming cost V 5 bases and J 3 bases; bases outside gene matches: 7. CDR3 sequence reads: CASSLRGTGVYEQYF. DNA of the CDR3: TGTGCCAGCAGTCTGCGGGGGACAGGGGTCTACGAGCAGTACTTC.

This clonotype has ten or more counts. The rearrangement links TRBV6-1 to TRBJ2-7, with D possibly TRBD2 on 6 matching bases. CDR1 is MNHNS and CDR2 is SASEGT in the germline V gene. V was clipped by 0 bases and J by 4 bases, with 16 bases between them. CDR3 length equals 16 residues. The CDR3 DNA sequence: TGTGCCAGCAGTGAAGCGCCAAACGTAGCGGTTTACGAGCAGTACTTC. This encodes CASSEAPNVAVYEQYF.

This clonotype was counted at least ten times. V and J are TRBV28 and TRBJ2-2; weak D call: TRBD1 (6 bases). Germline-derived CDR1 and CDR2 are MDHEN and SYDVKM. Between the trimmed V and J ends, which lost 1 base and 4 bases, there was a span of 13 bases. The CDR3 covers 16 residues. The CDR3 is CASSLYEQGVTGELFF. CDR3 in DNA: TGTGCCAGCAGTTTATACGAACAGGGTGTCACCGGGGAGCTGTTTTTT. Looking up the rest from reference TRBV28 and TRBJ2-2 gives the full variable domain: DVKVTQSSRYLVKRTGEKVFLECVQDMDHENMFWYRQDPGLGLRLIYFSYDVKMKEKGDIPEGYSVSREKKERFSLILESASTNQTSMYLCASSLYEQGVTGELFFGEGSRLTVL.

This clonotype was counted only a few times. The rearrangement links TRBV4-2 to TRBJ2-7; D not resolved. Trimming cost V 0 bases and J 5 bases, with 11 bases left between them. The CDR3 spans 14 residues. Looked up from germline, CDR1 is LGHNA and CDR2 is YNFKEQ. CDR3: CASSQDKGWDEQYF. The DNA for the CDR3 is TGTGCCAGCAGCCAAGATAAGGGATGGGACGAGCAGTACTTC.

This clonotype appeared many times. V usage is TRBV24-1 and J usage is TRBJ2-7; maybe TRBD2 (6 bases). The CDR3 is 11 residues long. CDR1 and CDR2 (germline): KGHDR, SFDVKD. The V end was cut by 10 bases, the J end by 6 bases, with 12 bases between. The CDR3 sequence is CATSQGGEQYF. DNA for the CDR3: TGTGCCACGTCTCAGGGAGGCGAGCAGTACTTC.

This clonotype was seen at least ten times. The chain links TRBV30 to TRBJ2-7; D may correspond to TRBD1 or TRBD2 (5 bases each). The CDR3 sequence is 13 residues long. Germline V gene sequence: CDR1 GTSNPN, CDR2 SVGIG (reference sequence). Trimming took off 8 bases at V and 3 bases at J, with 17 bases between the two ends. The CDR3, as DNA: TGTGCCGGGACCGGGGTAGCAGGCTACGAGCAGTACTTC. Amino acids: CAGTGVAGYEQYF.

This clonotype was detected ten times or more. V is TRBV7-2 and J is TRBJ1-5, with 10 bases that match TRBD1. The junction had 3 bases not matched to a gene; V was cut back by 5 bases and J by 8 bases. The CDR3 has 13 amino acids. CDR1 is SGHTA and CDR2 is FQGNSA in the germline V gene. The CDR3 region has the DNA TGTGCCAGCAGCGAGGACAGGGGGGAGCCCCAGCATTTT. It translates to CASSEDRGEPQHF.

This clonotype was observed many times. This chain uses TRBV29-1 with TRBJ2-5; 8 bases are shared with TRBD1. The germline CDR1 and CDR2 sequences are SQVTM and ANQGSEA. V was clipped by 4 bases and J by 3 bases; unmatched bases: 7. There are 14 residues in the CDR3. CDR3 bases: TGCAGCGTTGTGCCCCGACAGGGGAAAGAGACCCAGTACTTC. The encoded protein is CSVVPRQGKETQYF.

In its sample, this clonotype was seen many times. The chain uses TRBV20-1 and TRBJ2-1; 15 bases agree with TRBD2. The V and J ends lost 5 bases and 7 bases, in that order; junction bases with no gene match: 3. CDR1 and CDR2 (germline): DFQATT, SNEGSKA (reference sequence). CDR3 length: 14 amino acids. As DNA, the CDR3 is TGCAGTGCTCGGACTAGCGGGAGGGTTAATGAGCAGTTCTTC. This translates into CSARTSGRVNEQFF.

This clonotype was seen many times. V gene TRBV28 combines with J gene TRBJ2-7; D may be TRBD1 (7 bases). Per the germline V gene, CDR1 is MDHEN and CDR2 is SYDVKM. V gave up 6 bases and J gave up 0 bases, with 15 bases separating them. CDR3 length: 15 residues. The CDR3 sequence is CASRQGGAGSYEQYF. For the CDR3, the DNA is TGTGCCAGCAGGCAGGGGGGTGCGGGCTCCTACGAGCAGTACTTC.

Of note for this clonotype: This sequence may be a read error, since a much larger clone differs from it by one base. The missing conserved phenylalanine or tryptophan at the end of this CDR3 makes a read error likely. The chain couples TRBV12-3 or TRBV12-4 to TRBJ2-5, with a weak D call TRBD1 (6 bases). The CDR3 loop spans 14 amino acids. V was clipped by 10 bases and J by 7 bases, with 22 bases between them. This chain's CDR3 is CATQDREGVVTQYL. The CDR3 DNA is TGTGCCACCCAGGACAGAGAGGGGGTTGTGACCCAGTACCTC.

This chain uses TRBV12-3 or TRBV12-4 with TRBJ1-5, with 7 bases lining up with TRBD1. Trimming removed 5 bases from V and 4 bases from J; junction bases left unmatched: 8. There are 15 residues in the CDR3. The CDR3 nucleotides are TGTGCCAGCAGTCCTCCGGGACAGCTAAATCAGCCCCAGCATTTT. Its protein is CASSPPGQLNQPQHF.

This clonotype appeared many times. This chain uses TRBV5-6 with TRBJ1-1; TRBD1 might be the D (5 bases). The CDR3 spans 13 residues. Germline CDR1 is SGHDT and CDR2 is YYEEEE. V was trimmed by 3 bases and J by 6 bases, leaving 12 bases between them. The CDR3 DNA reads as TGTGCCAGCAGCTCCAGGGTTACGCCTGAAGCTTTCTTT. Translating it yields CASSSRVTPEAFF.